Reported below is one T cell receptor (beta chain). Seattle patient enrollment occurred during active infection, with longitudinal follow-up thereafter. Libraries were prepared by immunoSEQ multiplex PCR; TCRdb keeps only in-frame clonotypes and omits some of them. Of under 300,000 clones in the sample, 86% are singletons; the top ten hold about 12%. V lost 5 bases, J lost 5 bases, and 9 bases lay in between. There are 12 residues in the CDR3. Germline V lookup: CDR1 MNHNS, CDR2 SASEGT. This sample is drawn from a study of blood T cell repertoires in COVID-19. As for the study in general: Researchers got acute and convalescent COVID-19 samples from the United States, Italy and Spain. From T cells, B-cell-depleted T cells, or PBMCs came the material, which was cDNA or gDNA.

Sequencing was performed on peripheral blood. The genes are TRBV6-1 and TRBJ1-2; D might be TRBD1 (5 bases). The receptor's source is a woman between 65 and 79 years old with COVID-19, enrolled during active disease. The CDR3 loop is CASSSGGYGYTF. CDR3 bases: TGTGCCAGCAGTTCCGGGGGATATGGCTACACCTTC.